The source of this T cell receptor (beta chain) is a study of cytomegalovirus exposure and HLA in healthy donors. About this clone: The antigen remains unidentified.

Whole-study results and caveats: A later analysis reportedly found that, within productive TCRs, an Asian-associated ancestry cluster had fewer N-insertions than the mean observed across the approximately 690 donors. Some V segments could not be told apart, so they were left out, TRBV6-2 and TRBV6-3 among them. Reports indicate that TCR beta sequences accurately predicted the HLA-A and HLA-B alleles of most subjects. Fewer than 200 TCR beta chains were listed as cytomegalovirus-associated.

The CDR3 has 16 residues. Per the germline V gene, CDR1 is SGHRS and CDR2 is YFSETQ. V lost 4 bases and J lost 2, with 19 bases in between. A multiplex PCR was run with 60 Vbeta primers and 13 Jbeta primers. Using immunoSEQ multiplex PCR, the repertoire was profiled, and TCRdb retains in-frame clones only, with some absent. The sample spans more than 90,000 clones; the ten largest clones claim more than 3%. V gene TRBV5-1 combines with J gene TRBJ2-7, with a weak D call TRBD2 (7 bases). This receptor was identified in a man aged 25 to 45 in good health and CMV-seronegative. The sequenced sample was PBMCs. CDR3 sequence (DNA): TGCGCCAGCAGCCAAGATGGGGGGGGACATGCCTACGAGCAGTACTTC. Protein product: CASSQDGGGHAYEQYF.